What follows are 14 T cell receptor beta chains derived from one specimen sequenced in a study of T cells in Graves' hyperthyroidism and ophthalmopathy. There were TCR beta CDR3 regions amplified from RNA transcripts. The TCR CDR3 was amplified in a first-round RT-PCR using the HTBI primer set. MiXCR, applied by TCRdb to the multiplex PCR reads, yields one record per CDR3 protein. This table has 390,000 or so distinct CDR3 sequences, roughly 14% appearing once. Sequencing was carried out using blood. These receptor sequences come from a man aged 18 to 30 with Graves' ophthalmopathy.

The chain employs TRBV2 and TRBJ2-3; 11 bases line up with TRBD2. CDR3 length: 15 amino acids. V lost 2 bases, J lost 4 bases, and 2 bases stayed unmatched. Germline V CDR1 and CDR2: SNHLY, FYNNEI. The CDR3 here is CASSELAGGADTQYF. The CDR3 DNA sequence: TGTGCCAGCAGTGAACTAGCGGGAGGCGCAGATACGCAGTATTTT.

A few counts support this clonotype. The chain couples TRBV10-1 to TRBJ2-3; D not resolved. Trimming left V 3 bases short and J 7 bases short, with 11 bases between. The length of the CDR3 is 13 residues. Germline CDR1 is WNHNN and CDR2 is SYGVQD (reference sequence). The CDR3 here is CASSERVGYTQYF. In nucleotides, the CDR3 is TGCGCCAGCAGTGAAAGGGTAGGGTATACGCAGTATTTT.

This clonotype was recorded many times. This chain links TRBV3-1 with TRBJ1-3; D unresolved. This CDR3 contains 13 residues. Deletions cut 7 bases from V and 4 bases from J, with 11 bases between. Germline-derived CDR1 and CDR2 are LGHDT and YNNKEL (reference sequence). In DNA form, the CDR3 reads TGTGCCAGCACCCTAAGCCTCGGAAACACCATATATTTT. Translating gives CASTLSLGNTIYF.

In this sample, this clonotype turned up many times. The gene calls are TRBV4-1 and TRBJ2-1; D remains unclear. V was shortened by 0 bases and J by 8 bases, with 11 bases between the two germline ends. The CDR3 consists of 14 residues. CDR1 is MGHRA, CDR2 YSYEKL, per germline. In DNA form, the CDR3 reads TGCGCCAGCAGCCAAGATCCAGTGTCCTATGAGCAGTTCTTC. Translated, it gives CASSQDPVSYEQFF.

This clonotype was seen at least ten times. The rearrangement uses TRBV5-8 and TRBJ1-2; D uncertain. The CDR3 consists of 15 residues. V was shortened by 0 bases and J by 3 bases, with 12 bases between the two germline ends. The germline gives CDR1 SGHTS, CDR2 YDEGEE. Written as DNA, the CDR3 is TGTGCCAGCAGCTTGGGGCAGTCATTCGACTATGGCTACACCTTC. Its translation is CASSLGQSFDYGYTF. Drawing the rest from reference TRBV5-8 and TRBJ1-2, the complete variable domain is EAGVTQSPTHLIKTRGQQATLRCSPISGHTSVYWYQQALGLGLQFLLWYDEGEERNRGNFPPRFSGRQFPNYSSELNVNALELEDSALYLCASSLGQSFDYGYTFGSGTRLTVV.

This clonotype was recorded at least ten times. The rearrangement uses TRBV10-2 and TRBJ1-2, with D perhaps TRBD1 (6 bases). Germline CDR1 reads WSHSY; CDR2 reads SAAADI. Trimming removed 5 bases from V and 2 bases from J, with 12 bases in between. The CDR3 has 14 residues. The CDR3 coding sequence is TGCGCCAGCAGTAATGACAGGCAGAACTATGGCTACACCTTC. It is translated as CASSNDRQNYGYTF.

There are many counts of this clonotype. This chain uses TRBV18 with TRBJ2-3; D is unclear. The germline gives CDR1 KGHSH, CDR2 LQKENI. V dropped 4 bases and J dropped 7 bases, with 12 bases sitting between them. CDR3 length: 13 residues. The CDR3 here is CASSRGRYNTQYF. Here the CDR3 DNA reads TGTGCCAGCTCACGAGGACGATATAATACGCAGTATTTT.

This clonotype occurred many times. J is TRBJ2-2 and V is TRBV15; tentative D call: TRBD2 (6 bases). The CDR3 covers 15 residues. The germline gives CDR1 LNHNV, CDR2 YYDKDF (reference sequence). The V end was cut by 0 bases, the J end by 4 bases, with 9 bases between. The CDR3 DNA reads TGTGCCACCAGCAGAGAACTAGCCGGCACCGGGGAGCTGTTTTTT. Residues: CATSRELAGTGELFF. The variable domain in full, with the rest retrieved from reference TRBV15 and TRBJ2-2, is DAMVIQNPRYQVTQFGKPVTLSCSQTLNHNVMYWYQQKSSQAPKLLFHYYDKDFNNEADTPDNFQSRRPNTSFCFLDIRSPGLGDTAMYLCATSRELAGTGELFFGEGSRLTVL.

This clonotype was recorded a few times. V is TRBV10-2 and J is TRBJ2-1, with a tentative D call TRBD2 (5 bases). Trimming stripped 9 bases from V and 10 bases from J, with 10 bases between. The CDR3 sequence is 10 residues long. Germline values: CDR1 WSHSY, CDR2 SAAADI. CDR3 bases: TGCGCCAGTCGTGACTACGAGCAGTTCTTC. The encoded protein is CASRDYEQFF.

The chain carries TRBV27 and TRBJ2-1, with a tentative D call TRBD1 (5 bases). The germline gives CDR1 MNHEY, CDR2 SMNVEV (reference sequence). V lost 2 bases and J lost 3, with 11 bases in between. The CDR3 runs 15 residues. The CDR3 coding sequence is TGTGCCAGCAGTTTAACGCAGGGATTCTACAATGAGCAGTTCTTC. The encoded protein is CASSLTQGFYNEQFF.

V and J are TRBV11-2 and TRBJ2-5, with TRBD2 as a possible D gene (6 bases). V lost 6 bases and J lost 4, with 27 bases in between. There are 18 residues in the CDR3. Germline V gene data show CDR1 as SGHAT and CDR2 as FQNNGV. Written as DNA, the CDR3 is TGTGCCAGCAGTAATAACCCCCGGGGGAGCCGATACCGAGAGACCCAGTACTTC. Encoded protein: CASSNNPRGSRYRETQYF.

This clonotype turned up a few times. This chain links TRBV5-8 with TRBJ2-1; D gene ambiguous. The V end was cut by 0 bases, the J end by 12 bases, with 16 bases between. The CDR3 totals 14 residues. Germline assignment: CDR1 SGHTS and CDR2 YDEGEE. The CDR3 spells CASSLGLDSGVQFF. The CDR3 DNA reads as TGTGCCAGCAGCTTGGGCTTAGACTCCGGAGTGCAGTTCTTC. Filled out from reference TRBV5-8 and TRBJ2-1, the complete variable domain reads EAGVTQSPTHLIKTRGQQATLRCSPISGHTSVYWYQQALGLGLQFLLWYDEGEERNRGNFPPRFSGRQFPNYSSELNVNALELEDSALYLCASSLGLDSGVQFFGPGTRLTVL.

This clonotype was counted between two and nine times. A much larger clone is a single base away; this may be a read error. The rearrangement joins TRBV7-2 to TRBJ2-1, with D tentatively TRBD1 or TRBD2 (6 bases each). This CDR3 contains 17 residues. V lost 1 base and J lost 7, with 20 bases in between. The germline gives CDR1 SGHTA, CDR2 FQGNSA. As DNA, the CDR3 is TGTGCCAGCAGCTTAGTCCGCCGGGGGCAATATAAAAATGAGCAGTTCTTC. Its protein is CASSLVRRGQYKNEQFF.

Turning to this clonotype: A read error may be the cause here, since a much bigger clone is one base away. This chain uses TRBV5-6 with TRBJ1-4; 7 positions agree with TRBD1. CDR3 length: 14 amino acids. Germline CDR1 and CDR2: SGHDT and YYEEEE. This CDR3 reads CAGSYKDRIEKLFF. The CDR3 coding sequence is TGTGCCGGCAGCTACAAGGACAGGATTGAAAAACTGTTTTTT.